The clone carrying this T cell receptor (beta chain) was picked up one time. The sample belongs to a study of blood T cell repertoires in COVID-19. The CDR3 is 14 amino acids. Germline V gene sequence: CDR1 MNHEY, CDR2 SVGEGT. V was clipped by 2 bases and J by 4 bases, with 11 bases between them. TCRdb's table, derived via immunoSEQ multiplex PCR, lists solely in-frame clones and lacks some. This table has 95,000 to 150,000 clones, nearly 90% appearing once. The sequence derives from a woman in her sixties or seventies with COVID-19, enrolled during active disease. This chain uses TRBV6-2 or TRBV6-3 with TRBJ1-1; a possible D gene is TRBD1 (6 bases). Sample: peripheral blood. Here the CDR3 reads CASSYGRGVTEAFF. DNA of the CDR3: TGTGCCAGCAGTTACGGCAGGGGTGTCACTGAAGCTTTCTTT.